The entry below describes one TCR beta chain. V shed 5 bases and J 7 bases; nucleotides not matched to a gene: 6. There are 15 residues in the CDR3. Germline V lookup: CDR1 ENHRY, CDR2 SYGVKD. The sample belongs to a study of T cell changes during pregnancy in multiple sclerosis. Data came from immunoSEQ multiplex PCR; TCRdb stores just in-frame clones and leaves some out. The sample has approximately 83,000 clones, approximately 94% seen once. V usage is TRBV10-3 and J usage is TRBJ2-1, with 12 positions matching TRBD2. The sample was peripheral blood, taken in the third trimester of pregnancy. The clonotype originates from a female donor with multiple sclerosis, enrolled in a pregnancy study. CDR3 nucleotide sequence: TGTGCCATCAGTACCGGGACTAGCGGGCAGAATGAGCAGTTCTTC. Protein product: CAISTGTSGQNEQFF.